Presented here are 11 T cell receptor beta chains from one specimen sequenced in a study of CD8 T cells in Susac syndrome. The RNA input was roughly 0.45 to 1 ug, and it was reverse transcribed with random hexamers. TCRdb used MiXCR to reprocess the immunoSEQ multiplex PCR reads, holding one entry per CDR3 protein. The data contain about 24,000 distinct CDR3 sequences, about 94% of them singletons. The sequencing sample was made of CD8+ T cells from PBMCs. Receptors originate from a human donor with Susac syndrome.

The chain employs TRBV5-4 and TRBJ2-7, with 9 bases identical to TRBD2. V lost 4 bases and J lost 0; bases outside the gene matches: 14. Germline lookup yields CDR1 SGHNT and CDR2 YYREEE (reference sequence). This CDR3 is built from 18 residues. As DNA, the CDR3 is TGTGCCAGCAGCCGAGGGGAGCGGGGGGTTTTCAGCTCCTACGAGCAGTACTTC. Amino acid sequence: CASSRGERGVFSSYEQYF.

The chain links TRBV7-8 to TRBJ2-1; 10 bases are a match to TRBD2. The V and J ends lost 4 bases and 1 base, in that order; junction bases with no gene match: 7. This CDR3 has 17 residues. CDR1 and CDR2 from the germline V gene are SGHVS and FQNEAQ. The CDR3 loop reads CASSYPSGGVSYNEQFF. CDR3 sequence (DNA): TGTGCCAGCAGCTACCCAAGCGGGGGGGTATCCTACAATGAGCAGTTCTTC.

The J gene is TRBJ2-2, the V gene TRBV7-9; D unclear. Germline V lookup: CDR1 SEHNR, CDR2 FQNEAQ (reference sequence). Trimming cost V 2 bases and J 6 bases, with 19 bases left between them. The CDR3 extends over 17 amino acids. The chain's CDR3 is CASSLPMGSRDAGELFF. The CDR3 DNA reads TGTGCCAGCAGCTTACCTATGGGGTCAAGGGATGCCGGGGAGCTGTTTTTT.

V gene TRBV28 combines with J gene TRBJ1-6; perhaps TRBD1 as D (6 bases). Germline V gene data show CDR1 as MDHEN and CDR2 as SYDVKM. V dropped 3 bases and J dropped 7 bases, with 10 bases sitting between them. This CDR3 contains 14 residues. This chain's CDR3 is CASSFQGMNSPLHF. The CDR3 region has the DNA TGTGCCAGCAGTTTTCAGGGGATGAATTCACCCCTCCACTTT.

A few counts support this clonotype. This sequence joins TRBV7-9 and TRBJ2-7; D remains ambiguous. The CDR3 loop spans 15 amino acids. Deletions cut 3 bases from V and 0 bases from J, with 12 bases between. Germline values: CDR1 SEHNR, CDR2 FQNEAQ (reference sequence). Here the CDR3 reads CASSFTSRSSYEQYF. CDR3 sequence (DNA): TGTGCCAGCAGCTTTACTTCCCGAAGCTCCTACGAGCAGTACTTC.

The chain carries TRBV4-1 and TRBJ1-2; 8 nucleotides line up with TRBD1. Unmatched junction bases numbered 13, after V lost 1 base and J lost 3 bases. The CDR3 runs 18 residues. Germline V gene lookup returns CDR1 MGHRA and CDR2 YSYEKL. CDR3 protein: CASSQGPTGVVPDYGYTF. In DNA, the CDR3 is TGCGCCAGCAGCCAAGGCCCGACAGGGGTCGTCCCAGACTATGGCTACACCTTC.

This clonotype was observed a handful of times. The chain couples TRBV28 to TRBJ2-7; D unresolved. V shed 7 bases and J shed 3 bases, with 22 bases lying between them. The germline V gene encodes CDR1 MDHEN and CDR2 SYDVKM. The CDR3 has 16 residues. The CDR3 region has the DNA TGTGCCAGCACCGACCCTGGCTTAGGAACATTCTACGAGCAGTACTTC. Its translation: CASTDPGLGTFYEQYF.

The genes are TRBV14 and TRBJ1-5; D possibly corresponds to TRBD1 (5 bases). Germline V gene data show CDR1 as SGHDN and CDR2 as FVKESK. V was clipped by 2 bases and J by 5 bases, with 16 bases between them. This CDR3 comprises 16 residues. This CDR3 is CASSQTAGGADQPQHF. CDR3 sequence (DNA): TGTGCCAGCAGCCAAACAGCCGGCGGGGCCGATCAGCCCCAGCATTTT.

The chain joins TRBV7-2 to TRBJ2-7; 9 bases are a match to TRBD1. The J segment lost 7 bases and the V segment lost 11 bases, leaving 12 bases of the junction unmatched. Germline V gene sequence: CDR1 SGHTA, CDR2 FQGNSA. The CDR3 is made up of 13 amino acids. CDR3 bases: TGTGCCTGCGCTGGAGACAGGGGGTCGGAGCAGTACTTC. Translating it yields CACAGDRGSEQYF.

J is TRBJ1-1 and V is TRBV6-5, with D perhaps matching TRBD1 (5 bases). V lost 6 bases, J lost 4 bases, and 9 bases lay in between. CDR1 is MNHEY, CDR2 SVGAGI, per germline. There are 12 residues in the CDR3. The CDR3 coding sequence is TGTGCCAGCAGGCAGGGATCCACTGAAGCTTTCTTT. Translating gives CASRQGSTEAFF.

CDR3 region: CASSLRGALDTQYF. Here the CDR3 DNA reads TGTGCCAGCAGCTTAAGGGGGGCGCTGGATACGCAGTATTTT. J is TRBJ2-3 and V is TRBV7-2; D may be TRBD1 or TRBD2 (6 bases each). Trimming cost V 2 bases and J 6 bases, with 12 bases left between them. CDR1 is SGHTA and CDR2 is FQGNSA in the germline V gene. There are 14 residues in the CDR3.